The 19 T cell receptor beta chains below were found in one sample sequenced in a study of T cells in Graves' hyperthyroidism and ophthalmopathy. The CDR3 regions of TCR beta were amplified from RNA transcripts. A first-round RT-PCR of the TCR CDR3 used the HTBI primer set. TCRdb ran MiXCR on the multiplex PCR reads and lists one entry per CDR3 protein. This sample yields some 350,000 distinct CDR3 sequences, of which around 15% are seen a single time; roughly 33% belongs to the top ten. The sequencing input was blood. Source of these receptors: a woman aged 40-49 years with Graves' ophthalmopathy.

The V gene is TRBV5-8, the J gene TRBJ2-2; D call uncertain. CDR1 and CDR2 (germline): SGHTS, YDEGEE. This CDR3 has 14 residues. The V end lost 4 bases, the J end lost 3 bases, and 10 bases lay between the germline ends. The CDR3 DNA is TGTGCCAGCAGCACCAGAATGGACACCGGGGAGCTGTTTTTT. It is translated as CASSTRMDTGELFF.

This clonotype was counted between two and nine times. CDR3 coding DNA: TGTGCCAGCAGAGTCGACAGCCGTGGGCCTGGACCCCTCCACTTT. Its translation: CASRVDSRGPGPLHF. V is TRBV6-1 and J is TRBJ1-6; tentative D call: TRBD1 (5 bases). This CDR3 has 15 residues. Germline V gene lookup returns CDR1 MNHNS and CDR2 SASEGT. Trimming cost V 6 bases and J 12 bases, with 21 bases left between them.

The gene calls are TRBV2 and TRBJ1-1, with 11 positions matching TRBD1. The V segment lost 7 bases and the J segment 1 base; nucleotides outside the gene matches: 5. Germline CDR1 reads SNHLY; CDR2 reads FYNNEI. This CDR3 has 15 residues. The CDR3 sequence is CASKPGTGGNTEAFF. DNA for the CDR3: TGTGCCAGCAAGCCCGGGACAGGGGGGAACACTGAAGCTTTCTTT.

Points on this clonotype: Relative to the germline gene, one junction end is altered; a read error may explain this. This chain connects TRBV7-4 to TRBJ2-1; 13 bases match TRBD2. This CDR3 region has 16 residues. CDR1 and CDR2 (germline): SGHVT, SQSDAQ. CDR3 sequence (DNA): TGTACCAGCAGGACTAGCGGGAGACCTAGGGCCAATGAGCAGTTCTTC. This sequence encodes CTSRTSGRPRANEQFF.

Many counts were recorded for this clonotype. The chain links TRBV7-2 to TRBJ2-1, with a possible D match to TRBD2 (5 bases). Trimming cost V 5 bases and J 8 bases, with 16 bases left between them. Per germline, CDR1 SGHTA and CDR2 FQGNSA. This CDR3 spans 14 amino acids. The CDR3 nucleotides are TGTGCCAGCAGCCGACTAATCACTTGGGATGAGCAGTTCTTC. This encodes CASSRLITWDEQFF.

The sample holds many counts of this clonotype. The genes are TRBV12-3 or TRBV12-4 and TRBJ2-2, with 15 bases lining up with TRBD2. There are 17 residues in the CDR3. V lost 5 bases to trimming and J lost 5 bases; unmatched junction nucleotides: 6. CDR3 loop: CASSQGLAGGRTGELFF. CDR3 DNA: TGTGCCAGCAGTCAGGGACTAGCGGGAGGAAGGACCGGGGAGCTGTTTTTT.

This sequence joins TRBV12-5 and TRBJ1-2; 12 bases line up with TRBD1. V shed 5 bases, J shed 11 bases, and the junction held 6 bases outside the gene matches. The CDR3 is made up of 13 amino acids. From germline, CDR1 is LGHNT and CDR2 FRNRAP. DNA for the CDR3: TGTGCTAGTGGTCCAGGGACAGGGGGCCTGTACACCTTC. This translates into CASGPGTGGLYTF.

This clonotype was seen once. The rearrangement joins TRBV6-1 to TRBJ2-1; 8 bases line up with TRBD2. Per the germline V gene, CDR1 is MNHNS and CDR2 is SASEGT. Trimming removed 8 bases from V and 9 bases from J; junction bases left unmatched: 3. CDR3 size: 11 residues. As DNA, the CDR3 is TGTGCCAGCGGCGGGGGGCCTGAGCAGTTCTTC. It codes for CASGGGPEQFF.

This clonotype showed up many times. The chain joins TRBV10-2 to TRBJ1-1; possibly TRBD1 for D (5 bases). CDR3 length: 14 amino acids. From germline, CDR1 is WSHSY and CDR2 SAAADI. V was shortened by 5 bases and J by 5 bases, with 15 bases between the two germline ends. The CDR3 spells CASSKSQGGTEAFF. As DNA, the CDR3 is TGCGCCAGCAGTAAATCGCAGGGTGGGACTGAAGCTTTCTTT.

This clonotype was seen more than once but under ten times. Here the CDR3 DNA reads TGTGCCACGTCCGTCGGGAGCCCGCCAGAGACCCAGTACTTC. This codes for CATSVGSPPETQYF. V usage is TRBV28 and J usage is TRBJ2-5; D perhaps matches TRBD2 (6 bases). The CDR3 is made up of 14 amino acids. The germline gives CDR1 MDHEN, CDR2 SYDVKM. The germline V and J ends were trimmed by 10 bases and 4 bases, with 19 bases remaining between them.

In this sample, this clonotype turned up many times. The chain's CDR3 is CASSATGISYEQYF. CDR3 bases: TGTGCCAGCAGTGCCACAGGAATCTCCTACGAGCAGTACTTC. The chain links TRBV25-1 to TRBJ2-7; a possible D gene is TRBD1 (5 bases). The CDR3 is 14 amino acids. V lost 4 bases, J lost 0 bases, and 10 bases lay in between. The germline CDR1 and CDR2 sequences are MGHDK and SYGVNS.

This clonotype was detected many times. V is TRBV6-1 and J is TRBJ2-1; TRBD2 agrees at 12 bases. Looked up from germline, CDR1 is MNHNS and CDR2 is SASEGT. The junction had 4 bases not matched to a gene; V was cut back by 5 bases and J by 2 bases. The CDR3 is 16 residues long. CDR3: CASSPWTSGTYNEQFF. The CDR3 bases are TGTGCCAGCAGTCCCTGGACTAGCGGGACCTACAATGAGCAGTTCTTC.

The chain has TRBV19 and TRBJ2-7, with a possible D match to TRBD1 (6 bases). V lost 5 bases, J lost 1 base, and 15 bases lay in between. From germline, CDR1 is LNHDA and CDR2 SQIVND (reference sequence). The CDR3 totals 15 residues. The CDR3: CASSDRTGFSYEQYF. The DNA for the CDR3 is TGTGCCAGTAGTGACCGTACAGGGTTTTCCTACGAGCAGTACTTC. Supplemented by reference TRBV19 and TRBJ2-7, the full variable domain reads DGGITQSPKYLFRKEGQNVTLSCEQNLNHDAMYWYRQDPGQGLRLIYYSQIVNDFQKGDIAEGYSVSREKKESFPLTVTSAQKNPTAFYLCASSDRTGFSYEQYFGPGTRLTVT.

The chain employs TRBV12-5 and TRBJ2-1, with 7 bases matching TRBD2. Trimming at V came to 3 bases and at J to 2 bases, leaving 4 bases not matched to a gene. The CDR3 has 15 amino acids. Germline V gives CDR1 LGHNT, CDR2 FRNRAP. The CDR3 spells CASGFWRETYNEQFF. CDR3 sequence (DNA): TGTGCTAGTGGTTTCTGGCGGGAGACCTACAATGAGCAGTTCTTC. The entire variable domain, with the rest obtained from reference TRBV12-5 and TRBJ2-1, is as follows: DARVTQTPRHKVTEMGQEVTMRCQPILGHNTVFWYRQTMMQGLELLAYFRNRAPLDDSGMPKDRFSAEMPDATLATLKIQPSEPRDSAVYFCASGFWRETYNEQFFGPGTRLTVL.

This clonotype was picked up many times. The CDR3 bases are TGTGCCAGCAGCACAACCGTCAGGGAGTACGAGCAGTACTTC. It codes for CASSTTVREYEQYF. The chain joins TRBV7-8 to TRBJ2-7, with D possibly being TRBD1 or TRBD2 (5 bases each). Trimming shortened V by 5 bases and J by 4 bases, and 15 bases separated the two germline ends. The CDR3 is 14 amino acids. Germline-derived CDR1 and CDR2 are SGHVS and FQNEAQ.

With regard to this clonotype: This may arise from a read error, as a much more abundant clone is one base away. The V call is TRBV10-2, the J call TRBJ2-5; 12 nucleotides align to TRBD1. The ends lost 10 bases at V and 8 bases at J; junction bases unmatched: 14. The CDR3 consists of 15 residues. Germline values: CDR1 WSHSY, CDR2 SAAADI. Written as DNA, the CDR3 is TGCGCCAACGATAGGGGACAGGGGGCTGGAGATACCCAGTACTTC. This translates into CANDRGQGAGDTQYF.

This clonotype was observed many times. The genes are TRBV20-1 and TRBJ1-1; 9 nucleotides line up with TRBD1. The germline CDR1 and CDR2 sequences are DFQATT and SNEGSKA (reference sequence). J lost 1 base, V lost 4 bases, and 1 base had no gene match. This CDR3 has 13 residues. CDR3 nucleotides: TGCAGTGCTAAGGGACAGGGGAACACTGAAGCTTTCTTT. Its protein is CSAKGQGNTEAFF.

The rearrangement joins TRBV28 to TRBJ1-6; D unresolved. The CDR3 contains 14 residues. V lost 5 bases and J lost 6, with 11 bases in between. Germline loops: CDR1 MDHEN, CDR2 SYDVKM. The CDR3 loop reads CASSQTALNSPLHF. The CDR3 coding sequence is TGTGCCAGCAGTCAAACGGCCCTTAATTCACCCCTCCACTTT.

As to this clonotype: This may come from a read error, since a much larger clone is one base off. This rearrangement joins TRBV27 to TRBJ1-6; D gene uncertain. This CDR3 is 13 amino acids long. Trimming removed 6 bases at V and 0 bases at J, with 3 bases between. The germline V gene encodes CDR1 MNHEY and CDR2 SMNVEV (reference sequence). For the CDR3, the DNA is TGTGCCAGCAGGCTCTCCTATAATTCACCCCTCCACTTT. Its protein product is CASRLSYNSPLHF.